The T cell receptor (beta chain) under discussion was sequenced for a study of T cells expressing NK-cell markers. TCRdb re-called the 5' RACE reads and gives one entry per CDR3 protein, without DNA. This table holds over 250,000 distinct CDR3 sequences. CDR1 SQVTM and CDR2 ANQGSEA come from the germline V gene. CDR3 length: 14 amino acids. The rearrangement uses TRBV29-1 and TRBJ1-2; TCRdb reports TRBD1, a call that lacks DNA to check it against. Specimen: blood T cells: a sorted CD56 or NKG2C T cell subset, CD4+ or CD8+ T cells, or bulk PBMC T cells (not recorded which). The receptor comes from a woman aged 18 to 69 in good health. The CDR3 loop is CSAGTGRNLYGYTF.